This TCR beta chain was obtained from a study of vaccination and CD4 T cells after COVID-19. Sequencing of the DNA from cultured CD4+ T cells was carried out with the Oncomine TCR Beta short-read assay. TCRdb independently ran MiXCR on the PCR reads; one entry per CDR3 protein. The sample includes approximately 21,000 distinct CDR3 sequences, around 50% of them seen just once. Treatment denoted: roughly 11-day PBMC culture with coronavirus spike peptide pools or control peptides (ViraFEST assay). Days 3 and 7 were when half the medium was replaced with fresh IL-2 medium. The table lists this clonotype with a few counts. Its antigen is as yet unknown. CDR3 length: 13 residues. CDR1 is DFQATT and CDR2 is SNEGSKA in the germline V gene (reference sequence). Trimming shortened V by 3 bases and J by 3 bases, and 6 bases separated the two germline ends.

The receptor's source is a human donor who had recovered from COVID-19. The V gene is TRBV20-1, the J gene TRBJ1-6, with D maybe TRBD1 (5 bases). The sequenced material came from CD4+ T cells from blood, cultured in vitro. CDR3 DNA: TGCAGTGCTAGGGACAACTATAATTCACCCCTCCACTTT. This encodes CSARDNYNSPLHF.